This T cell receptor beta chain was obtained from a study of blood T cell repertoires in COVID-19. Study context: Spain, Italy and the United States supplied samples that represented acute and convalescent COVID-19.

CDR3 length: 15 residues. In germline, CDR1 is KGHDR, CDR2 SFDVKD. V lost 8 bases and J lost 4; bases outside the gene matches: 10. As originally analysed: It was from reference gene primer amplification that nucleated cell counts were estimated. Some clones are missing from TCRdb's copy, which holds only in-frame ones; the method was immunoSEQ multiplex PCR. D and trimming come from the DNA, and the V and J calls and clone size come from that table. The profile shows more than 90,000 clones, around 90% of them singletons. The sequence derives from a human donor in a cohort sampled during active COVID-19. This chain uses TRBV24-1 with TRBJ2-3; 8 bases are a match to TRBD2. Sequencing was performed on peripheral blood. Here the CDR3 DNA reads TGTGCCACCACCCCGGGGGGGGCAGGGTCAGATACGCAGTATTTT. This gives the protein CATTPGGAGSDTQYF.